Given below is one TCR beta chain in context. Its antigen is currently unknown. V lost 1 base and J 8 bases, leaving 13 bases between the germline ends. Germline V gene lookup returns CDR1 SNHLY and CDR2 FYNNEI. The CDR3 extends over 14 amino acids. These data belong to a study of Ad26.COV2.S vaccination and SARS-CoV-2 variants. At the level of the study: Donor participated within the Ad26.COV2.S arm of the COV1001 trial. Intramuscular Ad26.COV2.S at 5x10^10 or 1x10^11 viral particles. Findings of the study overall: A substantial breadth of spike-specific CD8+ and CD4+ T cell responses after vaccination has been reported.

As for treatment: approximately 18 received Ad26.COV2.S at low or high dose, single or two shots; a few received placebo; per-sample allocation not given. Sampling happened 63 days after the first vaccine or placebo injection. Profiling relied on immunoSEQ multiplex PCR, and the TCRdb table lists in-frame clones only, not all of them. Of over 250,000 clones listed, around 87% are singletons. The input for sequencing was peripheral blood, taken in a trial of Ad26.COV2.S vaccine versus placebo. This TCR was recovered from a person aged 18-60 years who received the Ad26.COV2.S COVID-19 vaccine or a placebo. V is TRBV2 and J is TRBJ2-3; no clear D. The CDR3 region is CASSEGARFGTQYF. The CDR3 DNA is TGTGCCAGCAGTGAAGGGGCGCGATTCGGTACGCAGTATTTT.